The sequence of this T cell receptor (beta chain) was determined in a study of cytomegalovirus exposure and HLA in healthy donors. Primers: 60 Vbeta forward and 13 Jbeta reverse. Sequencing was performed with immunoSEQ multiplex PCR; in TCRdb, only in-frame clones are kept and a portion is missing. The data show around 150,000 clones, with around 80% seen just once and 5% to 6.5% held by the top ten. Each donor was healthy, and each was a bone marrow donor. The CDR3 covers 14 residues. Germline V CDR1 and CDR2: KGHSH, LQKENI. V lost 6 bases and J 6 bases, leaving 15 bases between the germline ends. The V and J genes are TRBV18 and TRBJ2-1; the D gene is possibly TRBD2 (6 bases). Material for sequencing was PBMCs. This receptor was identified in a young man in good health and CMV-seropositive. The CDR3 DNA reads TGTGCCAGCTCGAAAGGGACTTTCGCCAATGAGCAGTTCTTC. Amino acids: CASSKGTFANEQFF.